Reported below is one T cell receptor (beta chain). This entry is derived from a study of blood T cells in healthy people across ages. Trimming shortened V by 5 bases and J by 2 bases, and 10 bases separated the two germline ends. There are 13 residues in the CDR3. The V gene's germline CDR1 is SGHTA and CDR2 FQGNSA. A second PCR, run for about 7 to 11 cycles, used a sample-barcoded 5' primer plus a J-beta primer mix. MiXCR, applied by TCRdb to the 5' RACE reads, yields one record per CDR3 protein. The profile shows about 830,000 distinct CDR3 sequences, roughly 50% of them singletons. The chain links TRBV7-2 to TRBJ2-7; D gene ambiguous. The specimen sequenced was blood. The sequence derives from a man between 25 and 39 years old in good health. CDR3 sequence reads: CASSTTRTYEQYF. The CDR3 DNA follows: TGTGCCAGCAGCACCACACGGACCTACGAGCAGTACTTC.